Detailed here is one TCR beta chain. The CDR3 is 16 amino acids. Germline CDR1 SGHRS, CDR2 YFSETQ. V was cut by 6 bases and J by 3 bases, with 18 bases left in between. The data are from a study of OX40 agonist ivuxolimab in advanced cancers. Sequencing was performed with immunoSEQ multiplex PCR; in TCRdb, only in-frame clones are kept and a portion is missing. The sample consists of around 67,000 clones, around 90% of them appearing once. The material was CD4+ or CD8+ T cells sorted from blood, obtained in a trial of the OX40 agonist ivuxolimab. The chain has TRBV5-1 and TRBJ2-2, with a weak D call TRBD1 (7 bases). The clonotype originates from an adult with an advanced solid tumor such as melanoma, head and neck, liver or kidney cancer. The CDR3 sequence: CASIFGARGDTGELFF. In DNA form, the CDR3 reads TGCGCCAGCATCTTTGGAGCCAGGGGGGACACCGGGGAGCTGTTTTTT. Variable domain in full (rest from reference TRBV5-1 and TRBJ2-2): KAGVTQTPRYLIKTRGQQVTLSCSPISGHRSVSWYQQTPGQGLQFLFEYFSETQRNKGNFPGRFSGRQFSNSRSEMNVSTLELGDSALYLCASIFGARGDTGELFFGEGSRLTVL.